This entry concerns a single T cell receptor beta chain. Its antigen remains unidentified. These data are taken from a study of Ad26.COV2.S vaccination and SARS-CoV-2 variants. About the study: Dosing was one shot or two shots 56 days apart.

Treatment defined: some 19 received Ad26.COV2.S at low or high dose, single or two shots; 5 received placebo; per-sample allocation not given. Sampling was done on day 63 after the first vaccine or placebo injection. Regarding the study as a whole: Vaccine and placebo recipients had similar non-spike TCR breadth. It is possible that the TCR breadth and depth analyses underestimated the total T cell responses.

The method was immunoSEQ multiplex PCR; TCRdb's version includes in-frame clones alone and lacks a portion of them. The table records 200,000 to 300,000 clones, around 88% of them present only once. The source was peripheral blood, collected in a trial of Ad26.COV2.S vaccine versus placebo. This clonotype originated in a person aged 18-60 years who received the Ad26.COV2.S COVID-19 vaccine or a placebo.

CDR3 loop: CASSLGPGGETQYF. CDR3 DNA sequence: TGTGCCAGCAGCTTAGGGCCCGGGGGTGAGACCCAGTACTTC. This chain connects TRBV13 to TRBJ2-5; possibly TRBD2 for D (6 bases). CDR3 length: 14 amino acids. V shed 0 bases and J shed 5 bases, with 10 bases lying between them. The germline gives CDR1 PRHDT, CDR2 FYEKMQ (reference sequence).